The 21 T cell receptor beta chains below were found in one sample sequenced in a study of T cell clusters in autoimmune cytopenias. Multiplex touch-down PCR amplified TRB using TRB-A and TRB-B pools in one tube. TCRdb re-analyzed the multiplex PCR reads; it lists each CDR3 protein once, without DNA. The listing contains 2,600 or so distinct CDR3 sequences. TRB amplification used 250 ng of peripheral blood genomic DNA. Input material: peripheral blood. Every receptor here comes from a human donor with an autoimmune cytopenia, with autoimmune hepatitis or in good health (not recorded which).

The genes are TRBV28 and TRBJ2-1; TCRdb selects TRBD1, and the lack of DNA leaves this call unchecked. This CDR3 comprises 15 residues. Germline CDR1 reads MDHEN; CDR2 reads SYDVKM. The CDR3: CASTLGGPPYNEQFF.

In terms of frequency, this clonotype is medium-sized. The chain employs TRBV15 and TRBJ2-3; the D gene TCRdb calls, TRBD2, cannot be checked with no DNA. The CDR3 is 14 residues long. Germline lookup yields CDR1 LNHNV and CDR2 YYDKDF (reference sequence). This CDR3 is CATSRDLHPLTQYF.

The rearrangement uses TRBV7-2 and TRBJ1-2. Germline V gene sequence: CDR1 SGHTA, CDR2 FQGNSA. This CDR3 is 18 amino acids long. CDR3 in amino acids: CASSTGRRVLSPNYGYTF.

The chain joins TRBV28 to TRBJ2-7; TCRdb returns TRBD1, unconfirmable since there is no DNA. CDR1 is MDHEN and CDR2 is SYDVKM in the germline V gene. This CDR3 comprises 12 residues. CDR3 sequence: CASTDRGTEQYF.

This chain uses TRBV28 with TRBJ2-5; the D call of TRBD1 rests on TCRdb alone, since no DNA is present to check it. CDR1 is MDHEN and CDR2 is SYDVKM in the germline V gene. This CDR3 spans 14 amino acids. CDR3 region: CASSLSLPGETQYF. Drawing the rest from reference TRBV28 and TRBJ2-5, the complete variable domain is DVKVTQSSRYLVKRTGEKVFLECVQDMDHENMFWYRQDPGLGLRLIYFSYDVKMKEKGDIPEGYSVSREKKERFSLILESASTNQTSMYLCASSLSLPGETQYFGPGTRLLVL.

J is TRBJ2-7 and V is TRBV10-3; the TRBD2 assignment by TCRdb is unverifiable without DNA. The CDR3 spans 16 residues. Germline V gives CDR1 ENHRY, CDR2 SYGVKD. This chain's CDR3 is CAISEGAGEVSYEQYF.

This chain links TRBV20-1 with TRBJ1-4; TCRdb selects TRBD1, and the lack of DNA leaves this call unchecked. CDR1 and CDR2 from the germline V gene are DFQATT and SNEGSKA (reference sequence). There are 14 residues in the CDR3. CDR3: CSAPDRAGGEKLFF.

Frequency places this clonotype as medium-sized. The chain combines TRBV6-4 with TRBJ2-3. The CDR3 length is 12 residues. Per the germline V gene, CDR1 is MRHNA and CDR2 is SNTAGT. CDR3: CASSDLTDTQYF.

The chain's CDR3 is CASSSLAGGLSHEQYF. The chain carries TRBV7-9 and TRBJ2-7; TCRdb's D call, TRBD2, is unchecked because there is no DNA. This CDR3 has 16 amino acids. Germline values: CDR1 SEHNR, CDR2 FQNEAQ (reference sequence). The entire variable domain, with the rest obtained from reference TRBV7-9 and TRBJ2-7, is as follows: DTGVSQNPRHKITKRGQNVTFRCDPISEHNRLYWYRQTLGQGPEFLTYFQNEAQLEKSRLLSDRFSAERPKGSFSTLEIQRTEQGDSAMYLCASSSLAGGLSHEQYFGPGTRLTVT.

According to its frequency, this clonotype is medium-sized. This chain links TRBV20-1 with TRBJ2-7; without DNA, the TCRdb call of TRBD1 cannot be checked. Germline CDR1 reads DFQATT; CDR2 reads SNEGSKA (reference sequence). The CDR3 sequence is 12 residues long. The CDR3: CSARIRGDEQYF.

Considering frequency, this clonotype is medium-sized (0.01 to 0.1%). The rearrangement joins TRBV6-5 to TRBJ1-5; TCRdb selects TRBD1, and the lack of DNA leaves this call unchecked. This CDR3 has 13 amino acids. The germline V gene has CDR1 MNHEY and CDR2 SVGAGI. The CDR3 spells CATAPRDNQPQHF.

This clonotype is identified as medium-sized (0.01 to 0.1%) from frequency. This chain joins TRBV6-2 or TRBV6-3 and TRBJ2-6; there is no DNA to check the TCRdb D call of TRBD2. The CDR3 runs 18 residues. Germline V lookup: CDR1 MNHEY, CDR2 SVGEGT. This CDR3 reads CASSKARLAVSGANVLTF.

By frequency, this clonotype registers medium-sized (0.01 to 0.1%). The V gene is TRBV28, the J gene TRBJ2-1; the D call from TCRdb, TRBD2, cannot be confirmed without DNA. Per germline, CDR1 MDHEN and CDR2 SYDVKM. This CDR3 has 16 residues. CDR3 sequence: CASSLGWGSGSNEQFF.

This clonotype registers medium-sized by frequency. The chain recombines TRBV4-3 with TRBJ1-5. The germline gives CDR1 LGHNA, CDR2 YSLEER. This CDR3 has 15 amino acids. CDR3 sequence reads: CASSQVTGYNQPQHF.

This clonotype is classed as medium-sized by frequency. This chain connects TRBV20-1 to TRBJ2-7; with no DNA, the TCRdb D assignment of TRBD2 cannot be verified. CDR1 is DFQATT, CDR2 SNEGSKA, per germline (reference sequence). The CDR3 runs 13 residues. CDR3 residues: CSASDAGDYEQYF.

Measured by frequency, this clonotype is medium-sized. V is TRBV10-3 and J is TRBJ2-6. Germline assignment: CDR1 ENHRY and CDR2 SYGVKD. The CDR3 is 17 residues long. The chain's CDR3 is CAISESGGGMGPNVLTF.

This clonotype is classed as medium-sized by frequency. The chain combines TRBV28 with TRBJ2-1; TCRdb designates TRBD1, a call that cannot be tested without DNA. CDR3 length equals 16 residues. The germline gives CDR1 MDHEN, CDR2 SYDVKM. The CDR3 is CASRRLGTGEANEQFF.

This clonotype is identified as medium-sized from frequency. The chain employs TRBV6-4 and TRBJ2-2; TCRdb's D gene call, TRBD1, goes unchecked for lack of DNA. The CDR3 is made up of 13 amino acids. Germline CDR1 and CDR2: MRHNA and SNTAGT. The CDR3 sequence: CASSETGTGELFF.

The V gene is TRBV20-1, the J gene TRBJ1-6. This CDR3 has 14 amino acids. CDR1 is DFQATT, CDR2 SNEGSKA, per germline (reference sequence). This CDR3 is CSARLSGGHSPLHF.

Considering frequency, this clonotype is large. CDR3 loop: CASSQTGGLGYTF. V and J are TRBV4-3 and TRBJ1-2; TCRdb reports TRBD1, a call that lacks DNA to check it against. In germline, CDR1 is LGHNA, CDR2 YSLEER. CDR3 size: 13 residues.

Frequency places this clonotype as medium-sized (0.01 to 0.1%). This sequence joins TRBV28 and TRBJ2-5; TCRdb names TRBD1, which stays unverified in the absence of DNA. The CDR3 has 16 residues. Germline CDR1 and CDR2: MDHEN and SYDVKM. CDR3 region: CASSGGLDNDHETQYF. The variable domain in full, completed from reference TRBV28 and TRBJ2-5, reads DVKVTQSSRYLVKRTGEKVFLECVQDMDHENMFWYRQDPGLGLRLIYFSYDVKMKEKGDIPEGYSVSREKKERFSLILESASTNQTSMYLCASSGGLDNDHETQYFGPGTRLLVL.